This TCR beta chain originates from a study of regulatory T cells in long-lasting Graves disease. Regarding time point: newly diagnosed GD, antithyroid drugs for less than 3 months. Construction of the TCR library relied on RNA isolated from PBMCs. This clonotype was detected a few times. An end of the junction differs from the germline gene, which may be a read error. Construction of TCR beta libraries relied on iRepertoire HTBI primers and on Arm-PCR targeting CDR3 regions. As processed by the authors: The identification of about 66 TRBV and 14 TRBJ segments was made across samples. Using its own MiXCR run on the multiplex PCR reads, TCRdb lists one record per CDR3 protein. These V and J calls derive from TCRdb rather than the authors' analysis. The sample lists 440,000 or so distinct CDR3 sequences, 16% seen once, with roughly 10% in the top ten. In germline, CDR1 is WNHNN, CDR2 SYGVQD (reference sequence). This CDR3 has 15 amino acids.

This sample was also put to use in a study of T cells in Graves' hyperthyroidism and ophthalmopathy. As that report states: Within blood appeared most thyroid clonotypes that had expanded above 0.001.

This specimen was peripheral blood mononuclear cells (PBMCs), taken at new diagnosis, from a patient treated with antithyroid drugs. This receptor was obtained from a woman under 40 with Graves disease. The rearrangement joins TRBV10-1 to TRBJ2-3; D remains ambiguous. CDR3 sequence reads: CASSLDRASTDTQYF. The CDR3 nucleotides are TGTGCCAGCAGCTTGGACCGGGCTAGCACAGATACGCAGTATTTT.